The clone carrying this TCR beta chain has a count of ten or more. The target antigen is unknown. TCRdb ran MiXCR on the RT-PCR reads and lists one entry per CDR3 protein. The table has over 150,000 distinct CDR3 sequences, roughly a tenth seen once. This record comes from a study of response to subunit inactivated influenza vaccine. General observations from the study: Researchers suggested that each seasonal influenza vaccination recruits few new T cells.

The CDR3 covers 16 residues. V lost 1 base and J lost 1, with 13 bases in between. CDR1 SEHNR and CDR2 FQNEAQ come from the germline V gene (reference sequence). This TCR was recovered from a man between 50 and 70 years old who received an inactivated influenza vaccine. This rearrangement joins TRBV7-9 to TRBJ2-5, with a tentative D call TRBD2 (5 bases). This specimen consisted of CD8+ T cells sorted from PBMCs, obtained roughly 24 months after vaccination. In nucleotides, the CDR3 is TGTGCCAGCAGCTTAGTCGAAGCGGATACCCAAGAGACCCAGTACTTC. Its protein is CASSLVEADTQETQYF. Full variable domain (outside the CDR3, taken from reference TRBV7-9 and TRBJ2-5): DTGVSQNPRHKITKRGQNVTFRCDPISEHNRLYWYRQTLGQGPEFLTYFQNEAQLEKSRLLSDRFSAERPKGSFSTLEIQRTEQGDSAMYLCASSLVEADTQETQYFGPGTRLLVL.